This TCR beta chain is from a study of T cells in localized non-small cell lung cancer. The table came from immunoSEQ multiplex PCR; TCRdb's copy has only in-frame clones and leaves some out. This table has 45,000 to 55,000 clones, 70% to 90% appearing once. With 0 bases removed from V and 2 bases from J, the gap between germline ends came to 10 bases. In germline, CDR1 is LGHNA, CDR2 YNFKEQ. There are 15 residues in the CDR3. This clonotype was obtained from a male donor aged 60 or over with stage III squamous cell lung carcinoma. The input for sequencing was peripheral blood, taken before any cancer treatment. The rearrangement links TRBV4-2 to TRBJ1-2; D is uncertain. CDR3 DNA sequence: TGTGCCAGCAGCCAAGAAGTTGGGGTAAACTATGGCTACACCTTC. It encodes CASSQEVGVNYGYTF.